The clone carrying this T cell receptor beta chain appeared many times. Its cognate antigen is unknown. This entry belongs to a study of CD8 T cells in ankylosing spondylitis. Study-level points and caveats: Blood from ankylosing spondylitis patients appeared to carry a characteristic roughly 8-variant TCR beta motif. Researchers reportedly found disease-linked clones significantly enriched in matched ankylosing spondylitis synovial fluid. Clones that were linked to disease were CD8+ and were relatively rare in peripheral blood. Prior work had noted some motif variants in reactive arthritis blood and synovial fluid.

V gave up 0 bases and J gave up 0 bases; unmatched junction bases: 1. The CDR3 has 16 residues. Germline V CDR1 and CDR2: ENHRY, SYGVKD. Libraries for TCR beta were made by quantitative 5'-RACE with molecular barcodes. MiXCR, applied by TCRdb to the 5' RACE reads, yields one record per CDR3 protein. The data hold fewer than 550,000 distinct CDR3 sequences, with about 5% observed a single time. The rearrangement joins TRBV10-3 to TRBJ1-4, with 7 bases fitting TRBD1. The sequence was obtained from a male donor with ankylosing spondylitis. What was sequenced was blood, either unsorted or a sorted T cell fraction (not recorded which). The CDR3 DNA follows: TGTGCCATCAGTGAGTCCGGGACAGCAACTAATGAAAAACTGTTTTTT. Translating gives CAISESGTATNEKLFF.